This TCR beta chain was recovered during a study of post-analysis software for immune sequencing data (dated by TCRdb to about 2015). In terms of the full investigation: Disease courses on record covered relapsing-remitting, secondary progressive and progressive-relapsing multiple sclerosis, though some patients had no subtype annotation. The patient repertoires were set against eleven to twelve previously published healthy control repertoires from donors whose ages ranged from roughly 6 to 26 years. A subset of samples was prepared in parallel using single-end sample barcoding, then pooled and co-amplified after Illumina adapter ligation. The paper's findings and limits, for the study overall: Multiple sclerosis patients had significantly lower normalized Chao1 diversity than controls, a result that suggests substantial peripheral T-cell clonal expansion. When samples were clustered directly using the F measure, samples prepared in the same batch co-clustered strongly, which prompted a batch-effect correction. The multiple sclerosis patient group was slightly younger than the control group.

TCR beta repertoires were profiled from peripheral blood of about a dozen young patients with multiple sclerosis to demonstrate the VDJtools post-analysis software. The multiple sclerosis patients were children and adolescents between roughly 6 and 17 years of age. This clonotype was counted only a few times. Its binding antigen is unknown. Base qualities are not provided; no much larger clone lies one nucleotide away. Library generation was performed with PCR. These reads were obtained on an Illumina HiSeq 2500. To reduce PCR and sequencing biases, unique molecular identifiers were incorporated into the TCR beta cDNA libraries. Some 500,000 cDNA molecules were obtained for every 1 to 10 million input T cells, so each molecule roughly corresponded to one T cell. The same protocol used for the earlier healthy control dataset was applied to prepare and sequence the patient libraries. Within a given batch, samples were prepared together, multiplexed and sequenced on the same HiSeq lane. The paper's processing steps were these. Raw barcoded reads were processed with MIGEC, and single-read molecular identifier groups were discarded before consensus assembly and CDR3 extraction. Clonotype tables were post-analysed with VDJtools, normalizing diversity by down-sampling all datasets to the smallest sample size. To correct batch-related cross-sample contamination, repertoire overlap clustering matched CDR3 amino acid sequences but not nucleotide sequences. TCRdb's own reprocessing of the public reads used fastp at Q25 and MiXCR and kept productive beta chains. Every entry covers one CDR3 protein and lists the most common genes and DNA from its rows. V and J calls and clone size were set by TCRdb, not the authors. Counted in this sample were roughly 800,000 distinct CDR3 sequences; 30% of them appeared once. The ten top clones hold under 0.7% of the sample.

The receptor was derived from a girl under 18 with multiple sclerosis. The sequenced material came from blood.

The DNA sequence is as follows: TGCGCCAGCAGCCCCGAAAGGATCTCCTACGAGCAGTACTTC. It translates to CASSPERISYEQYF. The chain employs TRBV5-1 and TRBJ2-7; no D segment can be confidently identified. Including the terminal cysteine and phenylalanine, the CDR3 comprises 14 residues. The sequence is cut down to CDR3 DNA, 42 bases in frame from base 1. V was cut back by 4 bases and J by 0 bases, leaving a gap of 11 bases between them. The germline V gene encodes CDR1 SGHRS and CDR2 YFSETQ.